This TCR beta chain stems from a study of blood T cells in healthy people across ages (dated by TCRdb to the mid-2010s). Some background on the complete study: In model experiments, template switching captured roughly one uniquely barcoded TCR beta cDNA molecule for every two T cells. Donors were grouped into four age groups: young (average roughly 16 years), middle-aged (39), aged (roughly 67) and long-lived (around 82). The study analyzed two additional independent replicas of 1 million unique cDNA reads from the same blood draw for two donors, one aged 18 to 29 and one aged 80 or older. The study measured age-related changes in TCR beta repertoire diversity using deep sequencing normalized with unique cDNA molecular identifiers. To avoid experimental bias, donors of different ages were spread randomly across the sequencing lanes.

Preparation of the library involved 5' RACE. The instrument was an Illumina HiSeq 2500. A second PCR of about 7 to 12 cycles was performed with a sample-barcoded 5' primer and a J-beta primer mix. Each TCR beta cDNA molecule received a unique molecular identifier from a template-switch 5' adaptor carrying 12 random nucleotides. At least 2.5 million CDR3-containing paired-end reads were obtained from each sample. First-strand cDNA synthesis was performed from all RNA using the Mint cDNA synthesis kit, with priming by a TRBC-specific oligonucleotide. Following uracil-DNA glycosylase treatment, a first 18-cycle PCR with universal primers M1SS and BC2_uni_R was performed on all cDNA. Regarding the original processing steps: For normalization, 1 million high-quality reads were randomly selected from each sample, with every read carrying a distinct molecular identifier. Instead of being binned into consensus sequences, reads with shared molecular identifiers were discarded. MiTCR, run with a Q25 quality threshold and the strictest error-elimination algorithm, handled CDR3 identification, clonotype clustering and error correction. Lower-bound total TCR beta diversity was estimated with a nonparametric unseen species model using Euler transformation. Starting from the raw public reads, TCRdb applied fastp trimming at Q25, assembled clones with MiXCR and retained in-frame beta chains. Rows merge per CDR3 protein into single entries with the most common DNA and genes. These V and J calls are TCRdb output, not the study's own analysis. This sample is represented by 700,000 or so distinct CDR3 sequences; approximately 21% of them were singletons. Around a fifth of the sample is held by the ten biggest clonotypes.

The 39 donors, aged about 6 to 95 years, were systemically healthy Caucasian individuals from Russia. Each donor gave ten milliliters of peripheral blood, collected into EDTA-treated Vacutainer tubes. Ficoll-Paque density-gradient centrifugation was used to isolate PBMCs, with at least 6 million obtained per sample. Total RNA was extracted from PBMCs with Trizol reagent, with at least 6 micrograms obtained per sample. For every donor, an aliquot of PBMCs went through flow cytometry to measure the percentages of naive CD45RAhigh/CD27high T cells. Overall study results and their limits: There was a strong correlation between observed TCR beta diversity and the percentage of naive T cells measured by flow cytometry. Compared with the aged group, more naive CD4+ T cells, fewer expanded clones and increased TCR diversity were shown by the long-lived group, suggesting age selection. Observed TCR beta diversity per million T cells fell roughly linearly with age, and a significant reduction was already apparent by age about 38. Estimates of total diversity based on one million sequenced T cells were regarded as lower bounds and as underestimates. Since profiling was done on bulk unsorted PBMCs, naive and antigen-experienced compartments could not be conclusively compared. Donor CMV infection status was unknown, potentially confounding age-related changes in expanded clonotypes.

This clonotype was picked up a small number of times. This receptor's antigen is unknown. Base qualities are not provided; no much larger clone lies one nucleotide away. This TCR was sampled from a man in his 70s in good health. Specimen: blood.

The DNA is TGTGCCAGCTCACCACGGAAGAGTAGCGGGACCACAGATACGCAGTATTTT. Its protein is CASSPRKSSGTTDTQYF. The chain employs TRBV18 and TRBJ2-3, with TRBD2 matching 8 junction bases. Its CDR3 holds 17 amino acids, cysteine through phenylalanine. The only DNA kept is the CDR3, 51 bases in frame from the first base. Clipping removes 1 base from V and 2 bases from J, with 8 as the unmatched junction base count. CDR1 and CDR2 were assigned from the germline V gene as KGHSH and LQKENI.